This T cell receptor beta chain was documented in a study of blood T cell repertoires in COVID-19. Original processing notes: Amplification of reference gene primers provided the estimated nucleated cell counts. TCRdb's copy holds only in-frame clones and misses some; the assay was immunoSEQ multiplex PCR. The V and J calls and the clone size are those of that table, but D and trimming were determined from the DNA. The sample has about 230,000 clones; 65% to 90% are singletons. Germline CDR1 is LNHDA and CDR2 is SQIVND (reference sequence). The CDR3 length is 14 residues. V lost 6 bases and J 1 base, leaving 10 bases between the germline ends. A Seattle source enrolled patients during active infection and followed them longitudinally.

The TCR was taken from a man between 45 and 60 years old with COVID-19, enrolled during active disease. Sequencing was carried out using peripheral blood. This rearrangement joins TRBV19 to TRBJ1-5; D unclear. The CDR3 DNA is TGTGCCAGTAGCTTTGGGCAGAGCAATCAGCCCCAGCATTTT. Residues: CASSFGQSNQPQHF. The variable domain in full, with the rest retrieved from reference TRBV19 and TRBJ1-5, is DGGITQSPKYLFRKEGQNVTLSCEQNLNHDAMYWYRQDPGQGLRLIYYSQIVNDFQKGDIAEGYSVSREKKESFPLTVTSAQKNPTAFYLCASSFGQSNQPQHFGDGTRLSIL.